This is a list of T cell receptor beta chains from one sample in a study of blood T cell repertoires in COVID-19. The table came from immunoSEQ multiplex PCR; TCRdb's copy has only in-frame clones and leaves some out. There are around 200,000 clones in the sample; over 80% occur only once, and around a tenth lies in the top ten. Sequenced input: PBMCs or T cells enriched from blood (not recorded which). The source of these receptors is a man aged 18 to 30 with acute COVID-19. Each CDR3 is given with its conserved first and last residue. The order of the fields is D gene, clone size, J gene, V gene, CDR3 DNA, CDR3 protein. D genes are given only for firm matches. The size entry is marked missing in some rows and otherwise reads once, few, many or a size class.

TRBD1 few TRBJ1-5 TRBV27 TGTGCCAGCAGTAGACAGGGGGCTGGTCAGCCCCAGCATTTT CASSRQGAGQPQHF
TRBD1 - TRBJ2-7 TRBV18 TGTGCCAGCTCACCGGTGGACAGGGCTCACGAGCAGTACTTC CASSPVDRAHEQYF
TRBD2 - TRBJ2-7 TRBV7-2 TGTGCCAGCAGATTCACTAGCGGGAGTGTCTACGAGCAGTACTTC CASRFTSGSVYEQYF
- - TRBJ2-7 TRBV5-6 TGTGCCAGCAGCTCCCCCTATTCCTACGAGCAGTACTTC CASSSPYSYEQYF
- - TRBJ1-6 TRBV30 TGTGCCTGGAGTCCGGGGGTAAATTCACCCCTCCACTTT CAWSPGVNSPLHF
TRBD1 - TRBJ1-5 TRBV28 TGTGCCAGCAGTTCGGGACAGGGCGATCAGCCCCAGCATTTT CASSSGQGDQPQHF
- - TRBJ2-1 TRBV2 TGTGCCAGCAGTGGGGCGCAAGGGGGCGGGGAATACAATGAGCAGTTCTTC CASSGAQGGGEYNEQFF
- - TRBJ1-1 TRBV5-1 TGCGCCAGCAGCTTTGAAGCGGGAAACACTGAAGCTTTCTTT CASSFEAGNTEAFF
- - TRBJ1-1 TRBV19 TGTGCCAGTAGTATAGATGAGTCGGTGAACACTGAAGCTTTCTTT CASSIDESVNTEAFF
- - TRBJ2-1 TRBV24-1 TGTGCCACCAGTGATTTATCACAGGGCTACAATGAGCAGTTCTTC CATSDLSQGYNEQFF
- - TRBJ2-7 TRBV4-1 TGCGCCAGCAGCCAAGGCGTCGTTACCTACGAGCAGTACTTC CASSQGVVTYEQYF